The source of this TCR beta chain is a study of blood T cell repertoires in COVID-19 (dated by TCRdb to 2018 to 2020). Study-wide context: Collaborator samples came from the United States, Italy and Spain and covered acute and convalescent phases of COVID-19. Nearly every sample came with metadata listing a de-identified subject ID, COVID-19 status, age in years and sex. Where available, HLA class I and class II types were taken from metadata supplied by the sample provider and were not determined by assay-based typing. The repertoires were released in a freely available public database intended as a resource for research on the immune response to SARS-CoV-2. Samples came from the ongoing ImmuneRACE study (first 160 participants) plus 1,254 subjects from 6 global collaborators. The material from the prospective study consisted of cDNA or gDNA derived from T cells, B-cell-depleted T cells, or PBMCs. Deeply sampled blood TCRbeta repertoires from subjects exposed to, actively infected with, or recovered from COVID-19 were included in the dataset. Summary of the overall study and its limitations: How much clinical and demographic metadata was included differed by source and by participant, and the metadata was provided uncurated.

TCRbeta CDR3 regions were amplified from genomic DNA using the immunoSEQ Assay, a bias-controlled multiplex PCR. Per the original workflow: Within the assay, amplification of reference gene primers was used to estimate how many nucleated cells each sample contained. To quantify the absolute abundance of each unique TCRbeta CDR3 rearrangement, sequence reads were collapsed and filtered. For each sample, productive Simpson clonality was calculated by taking the square root of Simpson's diversity index across productive rearrangements. TCRdb mirrors the immuneACCESS table, restricted to in-frame sequences. Some clones are absent from its copies; in checked studies, under half trace to an unresolved V gene, and the reason for the others is unknown. The V and J calls and clone size come from that table; D and trimming were worked out from the DNA. A total of 250,000 to 350,000 clones appear in this sample, approximately 84% of them only once. Of the sample, roughly a tenth is held by the ten largest clones.

A remark on this clone: No antigen is known for it. No much larger clone exists at a distance of one base, and base qualities are not known.

Reading from cysteine to phenylalanine, the CDR3 counts 14 amino acids. The DNA shown is the 42-base CDR3, in frame from base 1. As encoded in the germline V gene (reference sequence), CDR1 is LNHDA while CDR2 is SQIVND. The junction shows trimming of 1 base on V and 9 bases on J, and the gene matches do not reach 6 bases of it. Enrolling through a virtual design, the prospective study's participants ranged in age from roughly 18 to 89 years and lived across about two dozen United States geographic areas. Cohort assignment in the prospective study relied on participant-reported clinical history from a screening survey and a study questionnaire. Recovered participants in ImmuneRACE Cohort 3 were defined by two consecutive negative NP/OP PCR tests, clearance by a healthcare professional, or resolution of symptoms. Mobile phlebotomists in the prospective study collected whole blood, serum and a nasopharyngeal or oropharyngeal swab from every participant. Participants in the prospective study had the option to provide additional blood draws and questionnaires over a 2-month period. Prospective study blood samples were shipped either frozen or at room temperature before DNA extraction.

The chain couples TRBV19 to TRBJ2-1; 7 bases in between match TRBD1. Sequencing was done on a sample of PBMCs or T cells enriched from blood (not recorded which). The sequence was obtained from a woman between 18 and 29 years old who had recovered from COVID-19. The CDR3 here reads CASSIVTGNSEQFF. DNA sequence: TGTGCCAGTAGTATAGTGACAGGGAACAGTGAGCAGTTCTTC.